This T cell receptor beta chain was identified in a study of Ad26.COV2.S vaccination and SARS-CoV-2 variants. Whole-study context: Once or twice, 56 days apart, Ad26.COV2.S was delivered intramuscularly.

Worth noting for this clone: What it recognizes is unknown.

The treatment was: 15 to 20 received Ad26.COV2.S at low or high dose, single or two shots; roughly 5 received placebo; per-sample allocation not given. Samples were taken on day 63 after the first vaccine or placebo injection. Whole-study findings and limits: Measurements of TCR breadth and depth may have given underestimates of the total T cell responses. Vaccine recipients had higher spike-specific TCR breadth than placebo recipients. Across vaccine and placebo recipients, the breadth of non-spike TCRs was similar.

CDR1 MGHDK and CDR2 SYGVNS come from the germline V gene. The V end lost 6 bases, the J end lost 7 bases, and 12 bases lay between the germline ends. This CDR3 comprises 12 residues. Method: immunoSEQ multiplex PCR; TCRdb's copy keeps in-frame clones and lacks some. This table has more than 250,000 clones, 70% to 90% appearing once. This sequence originates from a person aged 18-60 years who received the Ad26.COV2.S COVID-19 vaccine or a placebo. The chain links TRBV25-1 to TRBJ1-2, with D unclear. The starting material was peripheral blood, obtained in a trial of Ad26.COV2.S vaccine versus placebo. CDR3 residues: CASSEQAGGYTF. The CDR3 DNA is TGTGCCAGCAGCGAACAAGCGGGTGGCTACACCTTC.